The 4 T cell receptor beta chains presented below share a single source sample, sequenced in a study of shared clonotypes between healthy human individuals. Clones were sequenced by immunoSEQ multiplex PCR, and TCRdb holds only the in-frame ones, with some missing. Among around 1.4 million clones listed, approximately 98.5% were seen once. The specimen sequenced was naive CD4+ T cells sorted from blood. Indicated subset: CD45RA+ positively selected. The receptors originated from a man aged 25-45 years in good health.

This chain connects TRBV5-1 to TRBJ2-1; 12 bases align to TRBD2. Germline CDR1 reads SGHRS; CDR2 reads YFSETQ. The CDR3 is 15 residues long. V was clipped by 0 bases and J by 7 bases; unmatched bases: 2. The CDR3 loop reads CASSLAGTSGNEQFF. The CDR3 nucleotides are TGCGCCAGCAGCTTGGCGGGGACTAGCGGGAATGAGCAGTTCTTC. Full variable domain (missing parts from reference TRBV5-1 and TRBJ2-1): KAGVTQTPRYLIKTRGQQVTLSCSPISGHRSVSWYQQTPGQGLQFLFEYFSETQRNKGNFPGRFSGRQFSNSRSEMNVSTLELGDSALYLCASSLAGTSGNEQFFGPGTRLTVL.

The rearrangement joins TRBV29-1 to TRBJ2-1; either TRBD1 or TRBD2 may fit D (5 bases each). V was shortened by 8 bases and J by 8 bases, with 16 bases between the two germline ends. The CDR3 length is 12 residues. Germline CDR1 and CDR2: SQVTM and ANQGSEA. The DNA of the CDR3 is TGCAGCTTCGACAGCGGTGGGGATGAGCAGTTCTTC. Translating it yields CSFDSGGDEQFF.

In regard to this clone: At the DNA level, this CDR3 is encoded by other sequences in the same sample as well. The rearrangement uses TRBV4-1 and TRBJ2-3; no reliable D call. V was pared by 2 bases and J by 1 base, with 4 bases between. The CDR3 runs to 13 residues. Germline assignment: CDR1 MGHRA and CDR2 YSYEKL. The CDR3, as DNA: TGCGCCAGCAGCCAACCCGGCACAGATACGCAGTATTTT. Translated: CASSQPGTDTQYF.

CDR3 protein: CASSPTSGTYNEQFF. In DNA, the CDR3 is TGTGCCAGCAGCCCCACTAGCGGAACCTACAATGAGCAGTTCTTC. The chain uses TRBV5-4 and TRBJ2-1; 8 bases align to TRBD2. Losses at the gene ends were 4 bases for V and 2 bases for J; bases not matched to a gene: 5. CDR3 size: 15 residues. Germline CDR1 SGHNT, CDR2 YYREEE (reference sequence).